Listed below are T cell receptor beta chains from one sample, sequenced in a study of ipilimumab plus nivolumab after autologous stem cell transplantation. Assay used: immunoSEQ multiplex PCR; TCRdb lists only in-frame clones, some missing. Among about 16,000 clones, less than 75% were seen once, and the ten largest hold about a fifth. Source: PBMCs, taken in a trial of ipilimumab plus nivolumab as post-transplant consolidation. The receptors originated from a male donor with diffuse large B-cell lymphoma. Both conserved end residues are part of each CDR3. D genes are given only for firm matches. For some rows the clone size is stated as once, few or many, or as a class when expanded; others skip it.

TRBJ2-3,.,TRBD2,TRBV5-1,TGCGCCAGCAGCTTGGCCACTAGCGGGGGGGCAGATACGCAGTATTTT,CASSLATSGGADTQYF
TRBJ2-3,.,.,TRBV19,TGTGCCAGTAGTATACAGGGGTCAAGAGATACGCAGTATTTT,CASSIQGSRDTQYF
TRBJ1-6,.,.,TRBV9,TGTGCCAGCAGCGTAGCGGACAGAAATTCACCCCTCCACTTT,CASSVADRNSPLHF
TRBJ2-1,.,.,TRBV30,TGTGCCTGGAGGGATTGGGGTGTGACTAGGGAGTTCTTC,CAWRDWGVTREFF
TRBJ2-2,.,.,TRBV19,TGTGCCAGTACTAGTATACGCACTGGAGGGGGGAGGCACGGGGAGCTGTTTTTT,CASTSIRTGGGRHGELFF
TRBJ2-5,few,TRBD2,TRBV2,TGTGCCAGCAGCCCCATTCTGGGGGGGGAGACCCAGTACTTC,CASSPILGGETQYF
TRBJ2-7,.,TRBD1,TRBV10-3,TGTGCCATCAGTCCGGGACAGAACCTTTACGAGCAGTACTTC,CAISPGQNLYEQYF
TRBJ2-5,.,.,TRBV7-9,TGTGCCAGCAGCTTAGCCCACGTATTCCAAGAGACCCAGTACTTC,CASSLAHVFQETQYF
TRBJ1-3,.,.,TRBV29-1,TGCAGCGTTGGTGTAGGGCTGAGCTCTGGAAACACCATATATTTT,CSVGVGLSSGNTIYF
TRBJ2-7,.,.,TRBV28,TGTGCCAGCAGCCTCCTCAGGGGGGCCTACGAGCAGTACTTC,CASSLLRGAYEQYF
TRBJ2-1,.,.,TRBV28,TGTGCCAGCAGTTATTCTAGCCAAACCTACAATGAGCAGTTCTTC,CASSYSSQTYNEQFF
TRBJ2-3,once,.,TRBV18,TGTGCCAGCTCACCACAGGAAAGCACAGATACGCAGTATTTT,CASSPQESTDTQYF
TRBJ1-2,few,.,TRBV11-2,TGTGCCAGCAGCTCGACAGTCCGTTACACCTTC,CASSSTVRYTF
TRBJ2-3,once,.,TRBV9,TGTGCCAGCAGCGTAGGAGGTTCCCCAGATACGCAGTATTTT,CASSVGGSPDTQYF
TRBJ1-2,medium-sized,.,TRBV29-1,TGCAGCGTTCACGGAAACTATGGCTACACCTTC,CSVHGNYGYTF
TRBJ2-7,few,.,TRBV11-3,TGTGCCAGCAGCTTAGGCCCAGACCTGCTCAACGAGCAGTACTTC,CASSLGPDLLNEQYF
TRBJ2-5,.,TRBD2,TRBV2,TGTGCCAGCAGTCCAATAGCGGGAGGGGGGGAGACCCAGTACTTC,CASSPIAGGGETQYF